The T cell receptor beta chain described here comes from a study of T cell repertoires in cytomegalovirus infection. As for the study in general: The authors relied on CMV epitopes, both recently identified HLA-C-restricted and well-studied HLA-B-restricted. Study-level results: HLA-C-restricted CMV-specific TCR beta clonotypes were dominant in the ex vivo response. CMV carriers having the relevant HLA were flagged by cumulative public TCR beta family frequency.

V gave up 3 bases and J gave up 4 bases, with 10 bases separating them. The germline V gene encodes CDR1 SEHNR and CDR2 FQNEAQ (reference sequence). The CDR3 consists of 14 residues. This clonotype was counted many times. The antigen is undetermined. TCRdb re-analysed the reads in MiXCR, keeping a single row per CDR3 protein. The sample shows about a million distinct CDR3 sequences, around 30% of them seen only once. The sequencing here drew on cultured CD8+ T cells from PBMCs, taken from culture after CMV antigen stimulation. This chain links TRBV7-9 with TRBJ1-3; unclear D gene. The sequence was obtained from a human donor in good health (CMV status not recorded). Some clones in this sample may be carry-over from other donors' samples. The CDR3 coding sequence is TGTGCCAGCAGCTTTACTTCCGACGGAAACACCATATATTTT. Its translation is CASSFTSDGNTIYF.